This TCR beta chain stems from a study of beta chain features in type 1 diabetes. Study conclusions and caveats: Sequencing of cDNA might inflate the share of cells that strongly express TCR. TCRB CDR3s were moderately but significantly shorter in Type 1 diabetes patients in all four CD4+ subsets.

Trimming took off 5 bases at V and 4 bases at J, with 11 bases between the two ends. The CDR3 is 13 amino acids. In germline, CDR1 is MNHEY, CDR2 SMNVEV (reference sequence). This clone was seen only a few times. What it binds is unknown. The entirety of the isolated RNA underwent reverse transcription, so expressed TCRB transcripts were sequenced. An average roughly 3.6 million reads came from naive, central memory and regulatory T cell samples. The data were produced by immunoSEQ multiplex PCR, yet TCRdb's version contains in-frame clones alone and is incomplete. The table has roughly 350,000 clones, over 9% seen once.

This chain uses TRBV27 with TRBJ1-2; D not resolved. This sequence originates from a man younger than 40 with type 1 diabetes. The specimen was central memory CD4+ T cells from blood. The CDR3 protein is CASSPKRSYGYTF. Here the CDR3 DNA reads TGTGCCAGCAGTCCGAAAAGATCCTATGGCTACACCTTC.